These 22 T cell receptor beta chains share one sample of origin, sequenced in a study of vaccination and CD4 T cells after COVID-19. Researchers used the Oncomine TCR Beta short-read assay to sequence DNA from cultured CD4+ T cells. TCRdb reanalysed the PCR reads using MiXCR and keeps one entry per CDR3 protein. Among under 25,000 distinct CDR3 sequences listed, 55% were seen once. The antigens these receptors bind are not known. This sample's treatment: 10-day PBMC culture with coronavirus spike peptide pools or control peptides (ViraFEST assay). Specimen: CD4+ T cells from blood, cultured in vitro. Every receptor here comes from a human donor who had recovered from COVID-19.

This clonotype has more than one count but fewer than ten. The chain has TRBV4-2 and TRBJ1-2; 8 positions match TRBD1. With 4 bases clipped from V and 6 bases from J, the junction kept 10 bases outside the gene matches. This CDR3 contains 15 residues. Germline V CDR1 and CDR2: LGHNA, YNFKEQ. CDR3 amino acids: CASSPLYRGINGYTF. The CDR3 nucleotides read TGTGCCAGCAGCCCCTTGTACAGGGGGATTAATGGCTACACCTTC.

V usage is TRBV19 and J usage is TRBJ2-1; TRBD2 aligns across 11 bases. Gene TRBJ2-7 matches the end of the DNA better, so the J call may be wrong. The CDR3 totals 14 residues. The V gene's germline CDR1 is LNHDA and CDR2 SQIVND (reference sequence). CDR3 coding DNA: TGTGCCAGTAGTATTATACTAGCGGGAGTCGAGCAGTACTTC. The encoded protein is CASSIILAGVEQYF.

This clonotype appeared a few times. The DNA of the CDR3 is TGTGCCAGCAGCTCCCCCCGACAGGGCCTCCAAGAGACCCAGTACTTC. Translating it yields CASSSPRQGLQETQYF. This rearrangement joins TRBV5-4 to TRBJ2-5; 7 nucleotides align to TRBD1. Germline-derived CDR1 and CDR2 are SGHNT and YYREEE (reference sequence). J gave up 1 base and V 3 bases, and 9 bases lay outside the gene matches. The CDR3 covers 16 residues.

This clonotype turned up a few times. This rearrangement joins TRBV19 to TRBJ1-1, with TRBD1 matching over 9 bases. Germline V gene sequence: CDR1 LNHDA, CDR2 SQIVND (reference sequence). The CDR3 runs to 16 residues. V lost 1 base, J lost 2 bases, and 5 bases stayed unmatched. CDR3 nucleotide sequence: TGTGCCAGTAGTATAGTGGGACAGGGTTCCAACACTGAAGCTTTCTTT. Amino acids: CASSIVGQGSNTEAFF.

The chain combines TRBV6-5 with TRBJ2-3; 7 bases map to TRBD2. Germline V gives CDR1 MNHEY, CDR2 SVGAGI. The V gene end was trimmed by 1 base and the J gene end by 6 bases; junction bases not matched to a gene: 7. The CDR3 runs to 15 residues. CDR3 bases: TGTGCCAGCAGTTACTTGGCGGGAGACGTCGATACGCAGTATTTT. Encoded protein: CASSYLAGDVDTQYF.

J is TRBJ1-1 and V is TRBV11-3; D is uncertain. Trimming took 0 bases from V and 3 from J, leaving 17 bases between them. The CDR3 runs to 17 residues. Germline V gene data show CDR1 as SGHNT and CDR2 as YENEEA. The CDR3 DNA follows: TGTGCCAGCAGCTTAGATGAACGTGGCAGAACATACACTGAAGCTTTCTTT. Its translation is CASSLDERGRTYTEAFF.

The rearrangement joins TRBV6-2 or TRBV6-3 to TRBJ2-5, with unresolved D. The CDR3 has 15 residues. The V gene lost 3 bases and the J gene lost 5 bases, with 16 bases spanning the gap. Germline assignment: CDR1 MNHEY and CDR2 SVGEGT. The CDR3 region is CASSYRALHLETQYF. In nucleotides, the CDR3 is TGTGCCAGCAGTTATAGGGCCCTCCACCTTGAGACCCAGTACTTC.

The chain carries TRBV6-1 and TRBJ1-5, with 8 bases matching TRBD1. Germline loops: CDR1 MNHNS, CDR2 SASEGT. The V segment lost 8 bases and the J segment 2 bases; nucleotides outside the gene matches: 5. The CDR3 sequence is 14 residues long. The CDR3 nucleotides read TGTGCCAGCCGCAGGGGGCAGGGCAATCAGCCCCAGCATTTT. It is translated as CASRRGQGNQPQHF.

The chain combines TRBV4-1 with TRBJ1-6; D is ambiguous. Trimming removed 4 bases from V and 9 bases from J, with 22 bases in between. The germline gives CDR1 MGHRA, CDR2 YSYEKL. The CDR3 length is 17 residues. CDR3 nucleotides: TGCGCCAGCAGCCCCAAGGACCTCCCGGCAAGGGTTTCACCCCTCCACTTT. Its protein product is CASSPKDLPARVSPLHF.

The chain has TRBV7-2 and TRBJ2-7; D ambiguous. Germline V lookup: CDR1 SGHTA, CDR2 FQGNSA. This CDR3 has 13 residues. The V end was cut by 3 bases, the J end by 2 bases, with 8 bases between. The CDR3 sequence is CASSLAQTYEQYF. The CDR3 DNA reads TGTGCCAGCAGCTTGGCCCAGACCTACGAGCAGTACTTC.

The chain employs TRBV9 and TRBJ1-2; D remains ambiguous. The CDR3 is made up of 14 amino acids. With 4 bases removed from V and 6 bases from J, the gap between germline ends came to 16 bases. Germline CDR1 and CDR2: SGDLS and YYNGEE. The CDR3 loop is CASSPGPEPNGYTF. In DNA, the CDR3 is TGTGCCAGCAGCCCCGGACCCGAGCCGAATGGCTACACCTTC.

The V gene is TRBV4-2, the J gene TRBJ2-7, with 12 nucleotides matching TRBD1. This CDR3 is 16 amino acids long. Germline V lookup: CDR1 LGHNA, CDR2 YNFKEQ. After removal of 1 base from V and 8 bases from J, the junction contained 9 bases not matched to a gene. The CDR3 region is CASSQVTGTGGSKQYF. The CDR3, as DNA: TGTGCCAGCAGCCAAGTGACCGGGACAGGGGGCTCTAAGCAGTACTTC.

This clonotype occurred a few times. The chain has TRBV2 and TRBJ2-1, with 7 bases that match TRBD2. This CDR3 has 13 amino acids. Per germline, CDR1 SNHLY and CDR2 FYNNEI. V shed 5 bases, J shed 6 bases, and the junction held 4 bases outside the gene matches. CDR3 nucleotides: TGTGCCAGCAGTCGGGGGGTCAGCAATGAGCAGTTCTTC. It is translated as CASSRGVSNEQFF.

This chain uses TRBV7-9 with TRBJ2-5; 7 nucleotides line up with TRBD1. CDR3 size: 15 residues. Germline values: CDR1 SEHNR, CDR2 FQNEAQ (reference sequence). The V gene end was trimmed by 8 bases and the J gene end by 2 bases; junction bases not matched to a gene: 11. Here the CDR3 DNA reads TGTGCCAGCGTCACGCTGGGACAGAAACAAGAGACCCAGTACTTC. Protein sequence: CASVTLGQKQETQYF.

A single count supports this clonotype. The chain has TRBV5-6 and TRBJ2-7, with D tentatively TRBD2 (5 bases). Per the germline V gene, CDR1 is SGHDT and CDR2 is YYEEEE. V lost 2 bases and J 0 bases, leaving 9 bases between the germline ends. The CDR3 is 14 residues long. CDR3 bases: TGTGCCAGCAGCTTATCTGGGAGCTCCTACGAGCAGTACTTC. This gives the protein CASSLSGSSYEQYF. The full variable domain, rest sourced from reference TRBV5-6 and TRBJ2-7, is DAGVTQSPTHLIKTRGQQVTLRCSPKSGHDTVSWYQQALGQGPQFIFQYYEEEERQRGNFPDRFSGHQFPNYSSELNVNALLLGDSALYLCASSLSGSSYEQYFGPGTRLTVT.

The chain links TRBV14 to TRBJ1-1; D gene uncertain. The V end lost 1 base, the J end lost 1 base, and 7 bases lay between the germline ends. Germline loops: CDR1 SGHDN, CDR2 FVKESK. The length of the CDR3 is 14 residues. CDR3 residues: CASSQGAKNTEAFF. In DNA form, the CDR3 reads TGTGCCAGCAGCCAAGGGGCGAAGAACACTGAAGCTTTCTTT.

This clonotype was detected a few times. The chain employs TRBV30 and TRBJ1-5; tentatively, D is TRBD1 (5 bases). The germline V and J ends were trimmed by 1 base and 6 bases, with 13 bases remaining between them. The CDR3 extends over 14 amino acids. The germline V gene has CDR1 GTSNPN and CDR2 SVGIG (reference sequence). CDR3 sequence reads: CAWSDGGTGQPQHF. The CDR3 coding sequence is TGTGCCTGGAGTGACGGAGGGACGGGTCAGCCCCAGCATTTT.

The rearrangement links TRBV10-3 to TRBJ1-1, with 7 positions matching TRBD1. With 10 bases clipped from V and 1 base from J, the junction kept 12 bases outside the gene matches. Germline CDR1 ENHRY, CDR2 SYGVKD. The CDR3 has 15 amino acids. CDR3 residues: CATGTARSSNTEAFF. CDR3 nucleotide sequence: TGTGCCACCGGGACAGCCCGTAGTTCGAACACTGAAGCTTTCTTT.

The chain links TRBV11-2 to TRBJ1-2, with D possibly being TRBD1 (6 bases). The CDR3 runs to 17 residues. V was trimmed by 0 bases and J by 8 bases, leaving 22 bases between them. Germline V gene data show CDR1 as SGHAT and CDR2 as FQNNGV. CDR3 sequence: CASSLDQGGAGAGGYTF. The CDR3, as DNA: TGTGCCAGCAGCTTAGATCAGGGAGGGGCGGGGGCTGGCGGCTACACCTTC.

The chain employs TRBV5-4 and TRBJ1-2, with 8 bases identical to TRBD1. The ends lost 4 bases at V and 5 bases at J; junction bases unmatched: 10. Germline lookup yields CDR1 SGHNT and CDR2 YYREEE (reference sequence). The CDR3 has 15 amino acids. In DNA, the CDR3 is TGTGCCAGCAGCGAAAGGACAGGGCTTGATTATGGCTACACCTTC. This sequence encodes CASSERTGLDYGYTF.

CDR3 DNA sequence: TGTGCCAGCAGCACCCGACGGGGTGAGCAGTTCTTC. Translated, it gives CASSTRRGEQFF. The chain joins TRBV12-3 or TRBV12-4 to TRBJ2-1; TRBD2 might be the D (5 bases). The CDR3 covers 12 residues. The V and J ends lost 6 bases and 9 bases respectively, with 12 bases between them.

This clonotype was picked up a small number of times. The V and J genes are TRBV10-3 and TRBJ1-2; D call uncertain. Germline V gene lookup returns CDR1 ENHRY and CDR2 SYGVKD. V lost 0 bases and J 3 bases, leaving 8 bases between the germline ends. The CDR3 consists of 14 residues. The DNA for the CDR3 is TGTGCCATCAGTGAGTCGGGGAAGGACTATGGCTACACCTTC. Residues: CAISESGKDYGYTF.